The source of this TCR beta chain is a study of shared clonotypes between healthy human individuals. It was across several immunoSEQ plates that each subset's genomic DNA was evenly split. Measured with immunoSEQ multiplex PCR; TCRdb has only the in-frame clones, and not every one. The sample holds roughly 2 million clones; roughly 94% are singletons and the top ten take 0.13%. Study outcomes and limitations: Shared across a few donors were around 5% of the naive CD4 clonotypes.

Concerning this clone: Its antigen is not identified. This may be a read error, as it is one base from a much larger clone. The sample contains more than one DNA sequence encoding this CDR3.

CDR3 length equals 11 residues. Germline CDR1 SQVTM, CDR2 ANQGSEA. The sequence was obtained from a man aged 18 to 35 in good health. Sample: naive CD4+ T cells sorted from blood. Subset defined: CD45RA+ positively selected. This chain links TRBV29-1 with TRBJ1-5, with D possibly matching TRBD1 (5 bases). CDR3 residues: CSVDREGPQHF. DNA of the CDR3: TGCAGCGTTGACAGGGAAGGGCCCCAGCACTTT.